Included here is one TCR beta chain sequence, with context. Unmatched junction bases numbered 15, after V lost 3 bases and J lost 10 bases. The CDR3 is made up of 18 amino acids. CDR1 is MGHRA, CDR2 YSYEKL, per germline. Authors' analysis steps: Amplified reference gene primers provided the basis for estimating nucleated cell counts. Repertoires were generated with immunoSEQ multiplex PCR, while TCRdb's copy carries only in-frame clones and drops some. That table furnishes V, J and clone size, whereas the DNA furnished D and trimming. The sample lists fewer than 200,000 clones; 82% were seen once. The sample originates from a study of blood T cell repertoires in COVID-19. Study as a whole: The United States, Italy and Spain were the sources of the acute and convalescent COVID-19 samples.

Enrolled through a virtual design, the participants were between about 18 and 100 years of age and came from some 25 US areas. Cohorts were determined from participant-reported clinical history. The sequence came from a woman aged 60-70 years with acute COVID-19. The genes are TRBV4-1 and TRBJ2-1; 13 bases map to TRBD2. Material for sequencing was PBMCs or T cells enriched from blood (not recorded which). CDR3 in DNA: TGCGCCAGCAGCCAGTCTACGACTAGCGGGGGGCCCCGTGGGGAGCAGTTCTTC. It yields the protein CASSQSTTSGGPRGEQFF.